Included here is one T cell receptor (beta chain) sequence, with context. The antigen remains unidentified. This table comes from immunoSEQ multiplex PCR, and its TCRdb copy is limited to in-frame clones, with some not included. The data hold 80,000 or so clones, with more than 70% observed a single time. The source of the sample is a study of OX40 agonist ivuxolimab in advanced cancers. Study as a whole: Dosing consisted of intravenous ivuxolimab at 0.01 to 10 mg/kg every 2 weeks. Regarding the study as a whole: The specificity for antigen of the expanded peripheral T cells was not determined.

The germline V and J ends were trimmed by 0 bases and 2 bases, with 15 bases remaining between them. Per the germline V gene, CDR1 is SGHDT and CDR2 is YYEEEE. This CDR3 spans 18 amino acids. This specimen was CD4+ or CD8+ T cells sorted from blood, taken in a trial of the OX40 agonist ivuxolimab. V and J are TRBV5-6 and TRBJ2-6; a weak D match, TRBD1 (6 bases). The sequence was obtained from an adult with an advanced solid tumor such as melanoma, head and neck, liver or kidney cancer. The CDR3: CASSLAPRGATGANVLTF. In DNA, the CDR3 is TGTGCCAGCAGCTTGGCACCCAGGGGAGCGACTGGGGCCAACGTCCTGACTTTC. Combining the CDR3 with reference TRBV5-6 and TRBJ2-6 gives the whole variable domain DAGVTQSPTHLIKTRGQQVTLRCSPKSGHDTVSWYQQALGQGPQFIFQYYEEEERQRGNFPDRFSGHQFPNYSSELNVNALLLGDSALYLCASSLAPRGATGANVLTFGAGSRLTVL.